This T cell receptor beta chain was observed in a study of OX40 agonist ivuxolimab in advanced cancers. Study details: 30% to 40% of patients had received prior checkpoint inhibitor therapy. Study observations and caveats: Mean expanded clone counts were higher in CD8+ than CD4+ T cells. In the 0.1 to 3.0 mg/kg range, CD4+ and CD8+ blood T cells had expanded clonally by week 6. No antigen was identified for the clonally expanded peripheral T cells.

CDR3 length: 16 residues. Germline V gene sequence: CDR1 WNHNN, CDR2 SYGVQD (reference sequence). J gave up 3 bases and V 2 bases, and 9 bases lay outside the gene matches. Method: immunoSEQ multiplex PCR; TCRdb's copy keeps in-frame clones and lacks some. The table lists about 83,000 clones, approximately 91% of them singletons. A note on this clone: As yet, its antigen is unknown.

The chain carries TRBV10-1 and TRBJ2-7; TRBD2 agrees at 8 bases. The source material was CD4+ or CD8+ T cells sorted from blood, sampled in a trial of the OX40 agonist ivuxolimab. This TCR derives from an adult with an advanced solid tumor such as melanoma, head and neck, liver or kidney cancer. The DNA of the CDR3 is TGCGCCAGCAGTGAGGGTCCAGCGGGAGACTTCTACGAGCAGTACTTC. This gives the protein CASSEGPAGDFYEQYF.